Listed below are T cell receptor beta chains from one sample, sequenced in a study of blood T cell repertoires in COVID-19. The assay was immunoSEQ multiplex PCR, and TCRdb's table has in-frame clones only and misses some. The sample holds around 220,000 clones, about 85% seen once. The sequencing input was peripheral blood. Receptors originate from a man between 25 and 39 years old with active or convalescent COVID-19. CDR3s include the opening cysteine and the closing phenylalanine or tryptophan. A D gene is named only where the DNA matches it firmly. Part of the rows lack a size; the others show once, few, many or a class for expanded clones.

d_gene: .; j_gene: TRBJ1-1; v_gene: TRBV7-9; abundance: .; CDR3nt: TGTGCCAGCAGCCTACTATACGGCAAATTTGAAGCTTTCTTT; CDR3aa: CASSLLYGKFEAFF
d_gene: .; j_gene: TRBJ2-6; v_gene: TRBV7-9; abundance: .; CDR3nt: TGTGCCAGCACCAGACTTCCCTCCTTCTCTGGGGCCAACGTCCTGACTTTC; CDR3aa: CASTRLPSFSGANVLTF
d_gene: TRBD2; j_gene: TRBJ2-5; v_gene: TRBV6-6; abundance: .; CDR3nt: TGTGCCAGCAGTTATACTAGCGGAGGCCCGCAAGAGACCCAGTACTTC; CDR3aa: CASSYTSGGPQETQYF
d_gene: .; j_gene: TRBJ1-2; v_gene: TRBV6-5; abundance: few; CDR3nt: TGTGCCAGCAGGAGGGGGACTAACTATGGCTACACCTTC; CDR3aa: CASRRGTNYGYTF
d_gene: .; j_gene: TRBJ2-7; v_gene: TRBV25-1; abundance: .; CDR3nt: TGTGCCAGCAGTCCGGCAACAGGGCCAGGCGGGCAGTACTTC; CDR3aa: CASSPATGPGGQYF
d_gene: .; j_gene: TRBJ1-1; v_gene: TRBV28; abundance: few; CDR3nt: TGTGCCAGCACCAAACAGGGTCTCGAAGCTTTCTTT; CDR3aa: CASTKQGLEAFF
d_gene: .; j_gene: TRBJ2-7; v_gene: TRBV28; abundance: .; CDR3nt: TGTGCCAGCGTGGGAGAGGGTTGGTCCTACGAGCAGTACTTC; CDR3aa: CASVGEGWSYEQYF
d_gene: TRBD1; j_gene: TRBJ2-2; v_gene: TRBV7-8; abundance: once; CDR3nt: TGTGCCAGCAGCTCCGGGACAGGGTACGGGGAGCTGTTTTTT; CDR3aa: CASSSGTGYGELFF
d_gene: TRBD2; j_gene: TRBJ2-2; v_gene: TRBV4-1; abundance: .; CDR3nt: TGCGCCACCGGGGGGGGGTTACCCGGGGAGCTGTTTTTT; CDR3aa: CATGGGLPGELFF
d_gene: TRBD1; j_gene: TRBJ2-7; v_gene: TRBV2; abundance: .; CDR3nt: TGTGCCAGCAGTTACAGGGGGCTGTCCTACGAGCAGTACTTC; CDR3aa: CASSYRGLSYEQYF
d_gene: TRBD1; j_gene: TRBJ1-3; v_gene: TRBV19; abundance: .; CDR3nt: TGTGCCACCGGCAGGGGGTCGAGCTCTGGAAACACCATATATTTT; CDR3aa: CATGRGSSSGNTIYF
d_gene: .; j_gene: TRBJ1-3; v_gene: TRBV25-1; abundance: once; CDR3nt: TGTGCCAGCAGTGTGAGCTCTGGAAACACCATATATTTT; CDR3aa: CASSVSSGNTIYF
d_gene: TRBD1; j_gene: TRBJ1-2; v_gene: TRBV5-6; abundance: .; CDR3nt: TGTGCCAGCAGCATAGGACAGGGGGATGGCTACACCTTC; CDR3aa: CASSIGQGDGYTF
d_gene: .; j_gene: TRBJ1-1; v_gene: TRBV12-2; abundance: .; CDR3nt: TGTGCAAGTCGCCTACTCGTTATCGGAGTCAGACTATGTGCTGAAGCTTTCTTT; CDR3aa: CASRLLVIGVRLCAEAFF
d_gene: .; j_gene: TRBJ1-3; v_gene: TRBV19; abundance: few; CDR3nt: TGTGCCAGTAGTCCTTCGGACAGCTCTGGAAACACCATATATTTT; CDR3aa: CASSPSDSSGNTIYF
d_gene: TRBD1; j_gene: TRBJ2-3; v_gene: TRBV9; abundance: .; CDR3nt: TGTGCCAGCAGCGTAGTAGGGACAGGGACTCGAGGGGGTACGCAGTATTTT; CDR3aa: CASSVVGTGTRGGTQYF
d_gene: TRBD1; j_gene: TRBJ2-1; v_gene: TRBV6-1; abundance: once; CDR3nt: TGTGCCAGCAGTGAGGCAGGGGGCAATGAGCAGTTCTTC; CDR3aa: CASSEAGGNEQFF
d_gene: .; j_gene: TRBJ1-2; v_gene: TRBV30; abundance: .; CDR3nt: TGTGCCTACCTTACAGTTAACTATGGCTACACCTTC; CDR3aa: CAYLTVNYGYTF
d_gene: TRBD2; j_gene: TRBJ2-1; v_gene: TRBV7-3; abundance: .; CDR3nt: TGTGCCAGCAGCTTTGGGACTAGCGGGAGTGAGCAGTTCTTC; CDR3aa: CASSFGTSGSEQFF
d_gene: .; j_gene: TRBJ2-2; v_gene: TRBV21-1; abundance: .; CDR3nt: TGTGCCAGCAGCAAAGCGAAGGGGGTCGGCGCCGGGGAGCTGTTTTTT; CDR3aa: CASSKAKGVGAGELFF
d_gene: TRBD1; j_gene: TRBJ1-5; v_gene: TRBV7-2; abundance: few; CDR3nt: TGTGCCAGCAGCCTAACGGGACAGGGGGGCTTTCAGCCCCAGCATTTT; CDR3aa: CASSLTGQGGFQPQHF
d_gene: TRBD2; j_gene: TRBJ2-3; v_gene: TRBV28; abundance: .; CDR3nt: TGTGCCAGCAGTTTACCGAGCGGGAGTGGCACAGATACGCAGTATTTT; CDR3aa: CASSLPSGSGTDTQYF
d_gene: TRBD2; j_gene: TRBJ2-1; v_gene: TRBV28; abundance: .; CDR3nt: TGTGCCAGCAGACCCGGGACTAGCGGCTACAATGAGCAGTTCTTC; CDR3aa: CASRPGTSGYNEQFF
d_gene: .; j_gene: TRBJ1-5; v_gene: TRBV6-6; abundance: .; CDR3nt: TGTGCCAGCAGTTACTCCAGGGGCTCCAATCAGCCCCAGCATTTT; CDR3aa: CASSYSRGSNQPQHF
d_gene: TRBD1; j_gene: TRBJ1-4; v_gene: TRBV7-2; abundance: .; CDR3nt: TGTGCCAGCAGCTACGGGACAGGCATTTATAATGAAAAACTGTTTTTT; CDR3aa: CASSYGTGIYNEKLFF
d_gene: .; j_gene: TRBJ2-1; v_gene: TRBV28; abundance: .; CDR3nt: TGTGCCAGCAGCCCTAGAGGGGGTACCAATGAGCAGTTCTTC; CDR3aa: CASSPRGGTNEQFF
d_gene: .; j_gene: TRBJ2-2; v_gene: TRBV7-6; abundance: .; CDR3nt: TGTGCCAGCAGCTTACTTTATCTAGGAACCGGGGAGCTGTTTTTT; CDR3aa: CASSLLYLGTGELFF
d_gene: .; j_gene: TRBJ2-7; v_gene: TRBV27; abundance: .; CDR3nt: TGTGCCAGCAGTAAGACTCCTACCTACGAGCAGTACTTC; CDR3aa: CASSKTPTYEQYF